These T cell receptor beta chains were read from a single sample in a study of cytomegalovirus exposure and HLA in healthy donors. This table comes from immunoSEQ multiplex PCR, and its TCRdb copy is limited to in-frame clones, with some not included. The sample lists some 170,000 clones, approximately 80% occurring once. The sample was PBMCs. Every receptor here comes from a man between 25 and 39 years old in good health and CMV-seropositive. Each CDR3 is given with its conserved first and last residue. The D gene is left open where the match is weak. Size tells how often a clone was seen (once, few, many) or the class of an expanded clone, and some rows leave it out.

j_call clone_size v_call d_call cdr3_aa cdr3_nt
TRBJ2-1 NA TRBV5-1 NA CASSSDNEQFF TGCGCCAGCAGCTCTGACAATGAGCAGTTCTTC
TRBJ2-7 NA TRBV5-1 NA CASSLLGGGTYEQYF TGCGCCAGCAGCTTGTTAGGGGGTGGTACCTACGAGCAGTACTTC
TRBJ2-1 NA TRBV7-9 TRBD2 CASRPLAGKDNEQFF TGTGCCAGCAGACCGCTAGCGGGGAAAGACAATGAGCAGTTCTTC
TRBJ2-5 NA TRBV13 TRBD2 CASSGLAGVHQETQYF TGTGCCAGCAGCGGACTAGCGGGGGTCCACCAAGAGACCCAGTACTTC
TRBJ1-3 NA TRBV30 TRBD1 CAWETGAGNTIYF TGTGCCTGGGAAACAGGGGCTGGAAACACCATATATTTT
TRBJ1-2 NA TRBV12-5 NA CLWGVPLLRGYTF TGTCTTTGGGGGGTGCCCTTGCTACGGGGCTACACCTTC
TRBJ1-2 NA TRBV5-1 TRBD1 CASSGPGQAGGYTF TGCGCCAGCAGCGGACCGGGACAGGCCGGTGGCTACACCTTC
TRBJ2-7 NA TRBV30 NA CAWSVQVTQQYF TGTGCCTGGAGTGTACAGGTCACCCAGCAGTACTTC
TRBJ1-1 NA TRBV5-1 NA CASKWAGNTEAFF TGCGCCAGTAAATGGGCGGGGAACACTGAAGCTTTCTTT
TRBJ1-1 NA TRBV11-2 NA CASSSGQNTEAFF TGTGCCAGCAGCTCGGGACAGAACACTGAAGCTTTCTTT
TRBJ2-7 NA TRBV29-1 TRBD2 CSGGMGGAYEQYF TGCAGCGGTGGGATGGGGGGGGCCTACGAGCAGTACTTC
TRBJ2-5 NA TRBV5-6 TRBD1 CASSRGQGPSETQYF TGTGCCAGCAGCCGGGGACAGGGGCCATCAGAGACCCAGTACTTC
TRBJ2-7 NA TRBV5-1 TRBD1 CASSLGQGGGEQYF TGCGCCAGCAGCTTGGGACAGGGTGGAGGCGAGCAGTACTTC
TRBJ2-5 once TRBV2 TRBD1 CASRLDRGSVETQYF TGTGCCAGCAGGCTGGACAGGGGGTCTGTAGAGACCCAGTACTTC
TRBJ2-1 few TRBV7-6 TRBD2 CASRKTSGGSNEQFF TGTGCCAGCAGGAAAACTAGCGGGGGTAGTAATGAGCAGTTCTTC
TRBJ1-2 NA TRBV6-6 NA CASSYEQGNYGYTF TGTGCCAGCAGTTACGAACAGGGTAACTATGGCTACACCTTC
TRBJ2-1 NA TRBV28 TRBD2 CASSLELAGGFAYNEQFF TGTGCCAGCAGTTTAGAACTAGCGGGGGGATTCGCCTACAATGAGCAGTTCTTC
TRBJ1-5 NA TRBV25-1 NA CASSEAHVGSNQPQHF TGTGCCAGCAGTGAAGCCCATGTGGGCAGCAATCAGCCCCAGCATTTT
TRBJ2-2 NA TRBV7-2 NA CASSSFTGELFF TGTGCCAGCAGCTCATTTACCGGGGAGCTGTTTTTT
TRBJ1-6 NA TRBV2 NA CASTQGNSPLHF TGTGCCAGCACCCAGGGCAATTCACCCCTCCACTTT
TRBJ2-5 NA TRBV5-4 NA CASSLDGGVETQYF TGTGCCAGCAGCTTGGATGGGGGCGTGGAGACCCAGTACTTC
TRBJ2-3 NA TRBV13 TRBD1 CASSINAGTGTDTQYF TGTGCCAGCAGCATCAACGCCGGGACAGGCACAGATACGCAGTATTTT
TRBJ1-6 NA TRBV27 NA CASSLRVSSYNSPLHF TGTGCCAGCAGTTTGAGGGTGAGCTCCTATAATTCACCCCTCCACTTT
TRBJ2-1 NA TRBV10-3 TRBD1 CAISRTGRTSYNEQFF TGTGCCATCAGTAGGACAGGGAGGACCTCCTACAATGAGCAGTTCTTC
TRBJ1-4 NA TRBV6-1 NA CASSEGQTTNEKLFF TGTGCCAGCAGTGAAGGTCAGACAACTAATGAAAAACTGTTTTTT
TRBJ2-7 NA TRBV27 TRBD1 CASSSRTGTEEQYF TGTGCCAGCAGCTCCCGCACAGGGACAGAAGAGCAGTACTTC